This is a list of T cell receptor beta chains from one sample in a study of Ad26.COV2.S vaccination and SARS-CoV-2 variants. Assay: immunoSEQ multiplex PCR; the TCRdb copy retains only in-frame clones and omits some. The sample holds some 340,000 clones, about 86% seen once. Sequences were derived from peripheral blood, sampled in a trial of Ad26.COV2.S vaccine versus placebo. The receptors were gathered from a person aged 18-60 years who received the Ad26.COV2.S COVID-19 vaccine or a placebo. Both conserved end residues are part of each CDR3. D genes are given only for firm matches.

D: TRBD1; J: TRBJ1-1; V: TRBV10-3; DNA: TGTGCCATCAGTAACCCAAGGGGGCTAGGCACTGAAGCTTTCTTT; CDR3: CAISNPRGLGTEAFF
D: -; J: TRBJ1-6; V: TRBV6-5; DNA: TGTGCCAGCAGCACCAATTTTGGATCACCCCTCCACTTT; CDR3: CASSTNFGSPLHF
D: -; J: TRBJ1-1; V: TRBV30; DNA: TGTGCCTGGAATGCAGACAGGAACACTGAAGCTTTCTTT; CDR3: CAWNADRNTEAFF
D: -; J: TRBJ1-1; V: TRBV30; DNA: TGTGCCTGGCGTGGCCCCCTGGACACTGAAGCTTTCTTT; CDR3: CAWRGPLDTEAFF
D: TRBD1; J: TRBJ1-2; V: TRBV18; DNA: TGTGCCAGCTCACCATTGAGCCGGGACAGCAACTATGGCTACACCTTC; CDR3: CASSPLSRDSNYGYTF
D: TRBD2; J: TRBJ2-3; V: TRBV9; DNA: TGTGCCAGCAGCGTAGCGGGACTAGCGGGGGTAGATACGCAGTATTTT; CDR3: CASSVAGLAGVDTQYF
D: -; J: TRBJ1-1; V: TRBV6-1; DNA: TGTGCCAGCAGTGAAGCGCTTCAGAAAAGGAACACTGAAGCTTTCTTT; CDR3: CASSEALQKRNTEAFF
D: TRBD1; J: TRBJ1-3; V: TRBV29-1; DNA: TGCAGCGCCGCGACAGGGGGCAACCCTCGCTCTTCTGGAAACACCATATATTTT; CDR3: CSAATGGNPRSSGNTIYF
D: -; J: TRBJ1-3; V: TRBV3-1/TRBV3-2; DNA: TGTGCCAGCAGCCAAATGTCAGGCTTTGGAAACACCATATATTTT; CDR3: CASSQMSGFGNTIYF
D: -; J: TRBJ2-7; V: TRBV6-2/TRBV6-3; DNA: TGTGCCAGCAGTTTCGGGCCCTACGAGCAGTACTTC; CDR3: CASSFGPYEQYF
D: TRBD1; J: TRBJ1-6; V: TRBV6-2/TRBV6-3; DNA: TGTGCCAGCAGTTACTCATCCGGGACAGGGAGCTCGTCCTATAATTCACCCCTCCACTTT; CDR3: CASSYSSGTGSSSYNSPLHF
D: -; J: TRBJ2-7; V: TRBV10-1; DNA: TGCGCCAGCAGTGAGCGGCGGGGGCCCTACGAGCAGTACTTC; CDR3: CASSERRGPYEQYF
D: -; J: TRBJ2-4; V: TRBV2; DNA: TGTGCCAGCAGTGAAGTCCGACAGGTTGGTCTAGCCAAAAACATTCAGTACTTC; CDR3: CASSEVRQVGLAKNIQYF
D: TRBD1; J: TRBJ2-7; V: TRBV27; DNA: TGTGCCAGCAGCCCGAAAACCGGGACAGTCCCCTACGAGCAGTACTTC; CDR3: CASSPKTGTVPYEQYF